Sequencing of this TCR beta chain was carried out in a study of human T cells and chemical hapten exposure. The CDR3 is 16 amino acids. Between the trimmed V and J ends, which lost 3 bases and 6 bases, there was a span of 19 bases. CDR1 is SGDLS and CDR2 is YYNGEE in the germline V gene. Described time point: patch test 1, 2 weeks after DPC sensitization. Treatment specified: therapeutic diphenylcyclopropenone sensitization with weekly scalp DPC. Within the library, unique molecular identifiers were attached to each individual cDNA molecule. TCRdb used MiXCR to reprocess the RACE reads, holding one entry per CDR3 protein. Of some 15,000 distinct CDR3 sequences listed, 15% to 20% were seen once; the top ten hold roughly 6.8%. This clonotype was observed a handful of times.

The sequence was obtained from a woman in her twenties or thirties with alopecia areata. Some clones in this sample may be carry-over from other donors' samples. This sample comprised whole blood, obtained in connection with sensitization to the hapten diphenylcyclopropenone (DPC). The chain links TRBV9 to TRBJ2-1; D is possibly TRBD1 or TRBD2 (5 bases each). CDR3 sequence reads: CASSGGTQMGGNEQFF. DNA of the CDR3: TGTGCCAGCAGCGGAGGGACGCAGATGGGTGGCAATGAGCAGTTCTTC.